The 15 T cell receptor beta chains reported below all come from one sample, sequenced in a study of OX40 agonist ivuxolimab in advanced cancers. Sequenced by immunoSEQ multiplex PCR; TCRdb stores in-frame clones only, minus some. The sample lists about 110,000 clones; approximately 89% were seen once. This specimen consisted of CD4+ or CD8+ T cells sorted from blood, obtained in a trial of the OX40 agonist ivuxolimab. The receptors shown here come from an adult with an advanced solid tumor such as melanoma, head and neck, liver or kidney cancer.

This clone appeared a few times. The V and J genes are TRBV5-1 and TRBJ2-2; TRBD1 aligns across 10 bases. The CDR3 has 16 amino acids. Germline V gene sequence: CDR1 SGHRS, CDR2 YFSETQ. V lost 4 bases, J lost 5 bases, and 8 bases stayed unmatched. CDR3 sequence reads: CASSREGQGLTGELFF. CDR3 nucleotides: TGCGCCAGCAGCCGCGAGGGACAGGGGTTAACCGGGGAGCTGTTTTTT.

The chain couples TRBV7-2 to TRBJ2-1; tentative D call: TRBD1 (7 bases). This CDR3 spans 16 amino acids. V was cut by 4 bases and J by 7 bases, with 20 bases left in between. CDR1 is SGHTA, CDR2 FQGNSA, per germline. CDR3 region: CASSSSVPTGRNEQFF. The CDR3 nucleotides read TGTGCCAGCAGCTCAAGCGTACCGACAGGGAGGAATGAGCAGTTCTTC.

The chain couples TRBV5-6 to TRBJ2-1; D may be TRBD1 (6 bases). Trimming shortened V by 1 base and J by 0 bases, and 11 bases separated the two germline ends. This CDR3 region has 16 residues. Germline CDR1 is SGHDT and CDR2 is YYEEEE. Here the CDR3 reads CASSLYTGSSYNEQFF. CDR3 nucleotide sequence: TGTGCCAGCAGCTTGTATACAGGGAGCTCCTACAATGAGCAGTTCTTC.

This chain uses TRBV19 with TRBJ1-2; tentative D call: TRBD1 (5 bases). There are 14 residues in the CDR3. V dropped 1 base and J dropped 4 bases, with 10 bases sitting between them. The V gene's germline CDR1 is LNHDA and CDR2 SQIVND (reference sequence). The CDR3, as DNA: TGTGCCAGTAGTATAGGAGGACACCGCTATGGCTACACCTTC. Translation gives CASSIGGHRYGYTF.

V and J are TRBV5-5 and TRBJ2-7, with D perhaps matching TRBD1 or TRBD2 (5 bases each). Germline CDR1 and CDR2: SGHKS and YYEKEE (reference sequence). Trimming took off 5 bases at V and 0 bases at J, with 12 bases between the two ends. The CDR3 extends over 14 amino acids. The CDR3 is CASSWDGISYEQYF. The CDR3 nucleotides read TGTGCCAGCAGTTGGGACGGGATCTCCTACGAGCAGTACTTC. The full variable domain, completed using reference TRBV5-5 and TRBJ2-7, is DAGVTQSPTHLIKTRGQQVTLRCSPISGHKSVSWYQQVLGQGPQFIFQYYEKEERGRGNFPDRFSARQFPNYSSELNVNALLLGDSALYLCASSWDGISYEQYFGPGTRLTVT.

This clone was seen only once. This rearrangement joins TRBV5-6 to TRBJ1-1, with 9 bases identical to TRBD1. Trimming at V came to 2 bases and at J to 5 bases, leaving 1 base not matched to a gene. This CDR3 spans 13 amino acids. The germline V gene has CDR1 SGHDT and CDR2 YYEEEE. The CDR3 region is CASSFDRGTEAFF. The CDR3 nucleotides are TGTGCCAGCAGCTTTGACAGGGGGACTGAAGCTTTCTTT.

This clone came up once. DNA of the CDR3: TGTGCCAGCTCACTAAACACAGGAGGGGAAACTGAAGCTTTCTTT. Its translation is CASSLNTGGETEAFF. The chain recombines TRBV18 with TRBJ1-1; D may be TRBD1 (5 bases). The germline V gene encodes CDR1 KGHSH and CDR2 LQKENI. Deletions cut 4 bases from V and 5 bases from J, with 17 bases between. The CDR3 length is 15 residues.

The genes are TRBV5-8 and TRBJ2-3; D ambiguous. From germline, CDR1 is SGHTS and CDR2 YDEGEE. Trimming cost V 3 bases and J 4 bases, with 18 bases left between them. This CDR3 spans 16 amino acids. The CDR3 sequence: CASSSPSKTGSDTQYF. The CDR3 nucleotides read TGTGCCAGCAGCTCACCGAGTAAGACGGGCTCAGATACGCAGTATTTT.

The rearrangement links TRBV6-5 to TRBJ2-7, with a possible D match to TRBD2 (6 bases). V was trimmed by 5 bases and J by 6 bases, leaving 11 bases between them. The CDR3 sequence is 12 residues long. Germline CDR1 MNHEY, CDR2 SVGAGI. Here the CDR3 reads CASSKGLSEQYF. CDR3 in DNA: TGTGCCAGCAGTAAGGGACTTTCCGAGCAGTACTTC.

The chain uses TRBV5-1 and TRBJ2-1, with D maybe TRBD1 (5 bases). Trimming left V 0 bases short and J 2 bases short, with 6 bases between. Germline V gene data show CDR1 as SGHRS and CDR2 as YFSETQ. The CDR3 runs 14 residues. CDR3 DNA: TGCGCCAGCAGCTTGGGCAGGGCCTACAATGAGCAGTTCTTC. As protein: CASSLGRAYNEQFF.

This CDR3 reads CASSPGTSGGAGKNIQYF. In DNA, the CDR3 is TGTGCCAGCAGCCCAGGGACTAGCGGGGGGGCGGGCAAAAACATTCAGTACTTC. The chain employs TRBV7-2 and TRBJ2-4, with 16 bases lining up with TRBD2. This CDR3 is 18 amino acids long. The J segment lost 3 bases and the V segment lost 5 bases, leaving 7 bases of the junction unmatched. Germline CDR1 is SGHTA and CDR2 is FQGNSA.

The J gene is TRBJ2-7, the V gene TRBV4-3; D is unresolved. V was pared by 0 bases and J by 7 bases, with 13 bases between. Germline V gene data show CDR1 as LGHNA and CDR2 as YSLEER. The CDR3 sequence is 14 residues long. For the CDR3, the DNA is TGCGCCAGCAGCCAAGAGTTGACCCTGGGGGAGCAGTACTTC. It yields the protein CASSQELTLGEQYF.

This sequence joins TRBV4-3 and TRBJ2-3; D is undetermined. This CDR3 region has 15 residues. V gave up 4 bases and J gave up 2 bases, with 13 bases separating them. Germline-derived CDR1 and CDR2 are LGHNA and YSLEER. This CDR3 reads CASSLLGSPTDTQYF. In DNA form, the CDR3 reads TGCGCCAGCAGCCTTTTAGGGTCCCCCACAGATACGCAGTATTTT.

The V gene is TRBV6-6, the J gene TRBJ2-3; tentatively, D is TRBD1 (5 bases). Germline lookup yields CDR1 MNHNY and CDR2 SVGAGI (reference sequence). The ends were cut back, 4 bases at V and 3 bases at J, with 17 bases in the middle. The CDR3 consists of 16 residues. The CDR3 nucleotides read TGTGCCAGCAGTTTTCGACTGGGAAAGGGGACAGATACGCAGTATTTT. Translated: CASSFRLGKGTDTQYF.

The chain has TRBV28 and TRBJ2-6; D remains ambiguous. CDR1 and CDR2 (germline): MDHEN, SYDVKM. Trimming took off 5 bases at V and 1 base at J, with 9 bases between the two ends. CDR3 length equals 15 residues. The CDR3 is CASSPSRSGANVLTF. CDR3 coding DNA: TGTGCCAGCAGTCCCTCTCGGTCTGGGGCCAACGTCCTGACTTTC.